What follows describes a single TCR beta chain. This entry comes from a study of blood T cell repertoires in COVID-19. Study-wide background: T cells, B-cell-depleted T cells, or PBMCs provided the cDNA or gDNA that served as material.

The CDR3 totals 16 residues. Germline CDR1 SGHRS, CDR2 YFSETQ. J lost 4 bases, V lost 0 bases, and 6 bases had no gene match. Data came from immunoSEQ multiplex PCR; TCRdb stores just in-frame clones and leaves some out. Altogether some 90,000 clones are present, approximately 80% being singletons, with the ten largest covering about 9.3%. The receptor's source is a woman in her 70s with acute or convalescent COVID-19. The sequencing input was peripheral blood. The V gene is TRBV5-1, the J gene TRBJ2-1; 8 bases are shared with TRBD2. The CDR3: CASSLGRGRSYNEQFF. The CDR3 DNA sequence: TGCGCCAGCAGCTTGGGCCGCGGGAGGTCTTACAATGAGCAGTTCTTC.